This T cell receptor (beta chain) was sequenced during a study of CD8+ T cells in alopecia areata. General observations from the study: Mice showed TCR sharing more clearly than patients did, possibly owing to HLA. Scalp sample sequencing also detects resident alphabeta T cells of normal skin.

This clone was seen more than once but under ten times. Antigen: not known. PBMCs provided sorted CD4+ and CD8+ T cells. Following RNA extraction, reverse transcription yielded cDNA that acted as the sequencing template. Sequencing used immunoSEQ multiplex PCR; TCRdb keeps in-frame clones, though not all of them. The table lists 100,000 to 150,000 clones, about 46% of them singletons. V lost 7 bases to trimming and J lost 2 bases, with 15 bases between them. The CDR3 has 13 amino acids. Germline CDR1 reads SQVTM; CDR2 reads ANQGSEA. The receptor was derived from a human donor with alopecia areata. Material for sequencing was NKG2D-low CD8+ T cells sorted from blood. The chain employs TRBV29-1 and TRBJ2-7, with D perhaps TRBD1 (6 bases). The CDR3 DNA is TGCAGCGCCAGCTCCGGGACAACCTACGAGCAGTACTTC. Its protein product is CSASSGTTYEQYF.